A selection of T cell receptor beta chains follows, all from one sample in a study of cytomegalovirus exposure and HLA in healthy donors. Profiling relied on immunoSEQ multiplex PCR, and the TCRdb table lists in-frame clones only, not all of them. The sample has 85,000 to 120,000 clones; roughly 80% are singletons. Sequenced sample: PBMCs. The receptors shown here come from a man between 45 and 60 years old in good health and CMV-seronegative. Each CDR3 is given with its conserved first and last residue. Each record gives: V gene, J gene, clone size, D gene, CDR3 DNA, CDR3 protein. The D gene is left open where the match is weak. The size of a clone is reported for some rows only, either as once, few or many, or as a class for expanded clones.

v_call: TRBV5-1; j_call: TRBJ2-1; clone_size: once; d_call: .; cdr3_nt: TGCGCCAGCAGCTTGGGGCTAGCTGTTGAGCAGTTCTTC; cdr3_aa: CASSLGLAVEQFF
v_call: TRBV28; j_call: TRBJ1-2; clone_size: .; d_call: .; cdr3_nt: TGTGCCAGCAGTTTACCAGTAAGCTATGGCTACACCTTC; cdr3_aa: CASSLPVSYGYTF
v_call: TRBV5-1; j_call: TRBJ2-1; clone_size: once; d_call: TRBD2; cdr3_nt: TGCGCCAGCAGCGTGGGACTAGCGGGGGGGCCAAGGTACAATGAGCAGTTCTTC; cdr3_aa: CASSVGLAGGPRYNEQFF
v_call: TRBV10-3; j_call: TRBJ2-2; clone_size: .; d_call: TRBD2; cdr3_nt: TGTGCCATCAGTGAGTCTGGTGGTAGCGGGGGATCGAACACCGGGGAGCTGTTTTTT; cdr3_aa: CAISESGGSGGSNTGELFF
v_call: TRBV27; j_call: TRBJ2-1; clone_size: .; d_call: TRBD2; cdr3_nt: TGTGCCAGCAGTCCCGGGACTAGCGGGGGGGCCTACAATGAGCAGTTCTTC; cdr3_aa: CASSPGTSGGAYNEQFF
v_call: TRBV10-3; j_call: TRBJ2-5; clone_size: .; d_call: TRBD2; cdr3_nt: TGTGCCATCAGTGAACTAGCGGGGCGAGGGGAGACCCAGTACTTC; cdr3_aa: CAISELAGRGETQYF
v_call: TRBV6-1; j_call: TRBJ2-7; clone_size: .; d_call: .; cdr3_nt: TGTGCCAGCAGGGCCCAGCTGGGCCCCTACGAGCAGTACTTC; cdr3_aa: CASRAQLGPYEQYF
v_call: TRBV6-5; j_call: TRBJ1-2; clone_size: .; d_call: .; cdr3_nt: TGTGCCAGCACCAGGGGCTATGGCTACACCTTC; cdr3_aa: CASTRGYGYTF
v_call: TRBV6-5; j_call: TRBJ1-1; clone_size: few; d_call: .; cdr3_nt: TGTGCCAGCAGTTACTCCAGGGGTCCTGAAGCTTTCTTT; cdr3_aa: CASSYSRGPEAFF
v_call: TRBV19; j_call: TRBJ1-2; clone_size: .; d_call: TRBD1; cdr3_nt: TGTGCCAGTAGTGGGACAGGGGCGGTTGGCTATGGCTACACCTTC; cdr3_aa: CASSGTGAVGYGYTF
v_call: TRBV29-1; j_call: TRBJ2-3; clone_size: .; d_call: TRBD2; cdr3_nt: TGCAGCGTTCAGAGCGGGGGCGGGACAGATACGCAGTATTTT; cdr3_aa: CSVQSGGGTDTQYF
v_call: TRBV6-6; j_call: TRBJ1-1; clone_size: .; d_call: TRBD1; cdr3_nt: TGTGCCAGCAGTATTCCGGCAGGGGGCGTTGGTGAAGCTTTCTTT; cdr3_aa: CASSIPAGGVGEAFF
v_call: TRBV5-4; j_call: TRBJ2-7; clone_size: .; d_call: TRBD2; cdr3_nt: TGTGCCAGCAGTTTGACTAGCGGGGGGACCTACGAGCAGTACTTC; cdr3_aa: CASSLTSGGTYEQYF
v_call: TRBV28; j_call: TRBJ1-1; clone_size: .; d_call: TRBD1; cdr3_nt: TGTGCCAGCAGTCCGCGAGGACAGGTCGAAGCTTTCTTT; cdr3_aa: CASSPRGQVEAFF
v_call: TRBV19; j_call: TRBJ2-3; clone_size: .; d_call: .; cdr3_nt: TGTGCCAGTAGTCCCCAGGCGGAGGCCACAGATACGCAGTATTTT; cdr3_aa: CASSPQAEATDTQYF
v_call: TRBV6-5; j_call: TRBJ1-1; clone_size: .; d_call: .; cdr3_nt: TGTGCCAGCAGTTACTCGACGGTCAGAGGCACTGAAGCTTTCTTT; cdr3_aa: CASSYSTVRGTEAFF
v_call: TRBV4-1; j_call: TRBJ1-5; clone_size: once; d_call: TRBD1; cdr3_nt: TGCGCCAGCAGCCCGAGCATACTAGGACAGGGCCTCTGGGGAAGCAATCAGCCCCAGCATTTT; cdr3_aa: CASSPSILGQGLWGSNQPQHF
v_call: TRBV5-1; j_call: TRBJ2-3; clone_size: .; d_call: TRBD2; cdr3_nt: TGCGCCAGCAGCGCTTTACTAGCGGGGTTCGACACAGATACGCAGTATTTT; cdr3_aa: CASSALLAGFDTDTQYF
v_call: TRBV28; j_call: TRBJ2-1; clone_size: .; d_call: .; cdr3_nt: TGTGCCAGCACCCTCGGAGGAGGTGAGCAGTTCTTC; cdr3_aa: CASTLGGGEQFF
v_call: TRBV6-5; j_call: TRBJ1-2; clone_size: .; d_call: TRBD1; cdr3_nt: TGTGCCAGCAGCCGACTAACGGGACAGACCTATGGCTACACCTTC; cdr3_aa: CASSRLTGQTYGYTF
v_call: TRBV10-3; j_call: TRBJ1-5; clone_size: .; d_call: TRBD1; cdr3_nt: TGTGCCATCAGCCCAAGCGACAGGGGGAGCAATCAGCCCCAGCATTTT; cdr3_aa: CAISPSDRGSNQPQHF
v_call: TRBV19; j_call: TRBJ2-3; clone_size: once; d_call: TRBD2; cdr3_nt: TGTGCCAGCCAAAATCCGACTAGCGGGGGGGATACGCAGTATTTT; cdr3_aa: CASQNPTSGGDTQYF
v_call: TRBV9; j_call: TRBJ2-2; clone_size: .; d_call: .; cdr3_nt: TGTGCCAGCAGCGATCCTATACAGGGCGCGAGGACCGGGGAGCTGTTTTTT; cdr3_aa: CASSDPIQGARTGELFF
v_call: TRBV5-6; j_call: TRBJ1-6; clone_size: .; d_call: .; cdr3_nt: TGTGCCAGCAGCTTCCTTCTGATTCCTTCGGGTAATTCACCCCTCCACTTT; cdr3_aa: CASSFLLIPSGNSPLHF
v_call: TRBV6-1; j_call: TRBJ1-6; clone_size: .; d_call: .; cdr3_nt: TGTGCCAGCAGTTGGGACAACGGGAATTCACCCCTCCACTTT; cdr3_aa: CASSWDNGNSPLHF
v_call: TRBV6-5; j_call: TRBJ2-5; clone_size: .; d_call: .; cdr3_nt: TGTGCCAGCAGTTACTCGAATCTTGGAGGGACCCAGTACTTC; cdr3_aa: CASSYSNLGGTQYF
v_call: TRBV19; j_call: TRBJ1-1; clone_size: .; d_call: .; cdr3_nt: TGTGCCAGTAGTATAGGGCGGACTGAAGCTTTCTTT; cdr3_aa: CASSIGRTEAFF
v_call: TRBV5-1; j_call: TRBJ1-5; clone_size: .; d_call: TRBD1; cdr3_nt: TGCGCCAGCAGCTTGGCAGGGGGACAGCCCCAGCATTTT; cdr3_aa: CASSLAGGQPQHF
v_call: TRBV6-6; j_call: TRBJ1-5; clone_size: few; d_call: .; cdr3_nt: TGTGCCAGCAGTTACACAAGTTATAGCAATCAGCCCCAGCATTTT; cdr3_aa: CASSYTSYSNQPQHF
v_call: TRBV4-2; j_call: TRBJ2-3; clone_size: .; d_call: .; cdr3_nt: TGTGCCAGCAGCCAAGTAGGCGGGGCGAGCACAGATACGCAGTATTTT; cdr3_aa: CASSQVGGASTDTQYF
v_call: TRBV2; j_call: TRBJ1-1; clone_size: once; d_call: .; cdr3_nt: TGTGCCAGCAGAAACCGGGACCCAAGCGGGACTGAAGCTTTCTTT; cdr3_aa: CASRNRDPSGTEAFF
v_call: TRBV6-5; j_call: TRBJ2-7; clone_size: .; d_call: .; cdr3_nt: TGTGCCAGCAGCCCACGGGACTCACAGAGACCGCAGTACTTC; cdr3_aa: CASSPRDSQRPQYF
v_call: TRBV6-4; j_call: TRBJ1-1; clone_size: few; d_call: .; cdr3_nt: TGTGCCAGCAGTGGACAGATGAACACTGAAGCTTTCTTT; cdr3_aa: CASSGQMNTEAFF
v_call: TRBV7-9; j_call: TRBJ2-1; clone_size: .; d_call: TRBD1; cdr3_nt: TGTTCCAGCAGTACACAACCGGGACAGGTCGCCAATGAGCAGTTCTTC; cdr3_aa: CSSSTQPGQVANEQFF
v_call: TRBV7-8; j_call: TRBJ1-4; clone_size: .; d_call: .; cdr3_nt: TGTGCCAGCAGCCCGCCCAGGCTCCAAGCAACTAATGAAAAACTGTTTTTT; cdr3_aa: CASSPPRLQATNEKLFF
v_call: TRBV14; j_call: TRBJ2-5; clone_size: .; d_call: .; cdr3_nt: TGTGCCAGCAATATTGTGTCAGGGGCCTTTGAGACCCAGTACTTC; cdr3_aa: CASNIVSGAFETQYF
v_call: TRBV5-4; j_call: TRBJ1-4; clone_size: .; d_call: .; cdr3_nt: TGTGCCAGCAGCTCGGAACAGCAGAATGAAAAACTGTTTTTT; cdr3_aa: CASSSEQQNEKLFF
v_call: TRBV18; j_call: TRBJ1-1; clone_size: .; d_call: .; cdr3_nt: TGTGCCAGCTCTTTCGGACGGGGGAACACTGAAGCTTTCTTT; cdr3_aa: CASSFGRGNTEAFF
v_call: TRBV6-6; j_call: TRBJ1-2; clone_size: few; d_call: TRBD1; cdr3_nt: TGTGCCAGCAGTTCCGGGACAGTCCCCTATGGCTACACCTTC; cdr3_aa: CASSSGTVPYGYTF
v_call: TRBV21-1; j_call: TRBJ2-1; clone_size: .; d_call: .; cdr3_nt: TGTGCCAGCAGCACCCCGCCGGACAGGGGGTTGCTCGCAGAGCAGTTCTTC; cdr3_aa: CASSTPPDRGLLAEQFF
v_call: TRBV5-5; j_call: TRBJ2-5; clone_size: .; d_call: TRBD1; cdr3_nt: TGTGCCAGCACTACGCTAGGGGGCCGCGGGGAGACCCAGTACTTC; cdr3_aa: CASTTLGGRGETQYF
v_call: TRBV30; j_call: TRBJ2-7; clone_size: .; d_call: TRBD1; cdr3_nt: TGTGCCTGGAAGGGCTCAGGGGGCAACGAGCAGTACTTC; cdr3_aa: CAWKGSGGNEQYF
v_call: TRBV15; j_call: TRBJ2-1; clone_size: .; d_call: .; cdr3_nt: TGTGCCACCAGGAGGGGGGGTACGCCTTACAATGAGCAGTTCTTC; cdr3_aa: CATRRGGTPYNEQFF
v_call: TRBV21-1; j_call: TRBJ2-7; clone_size: few; d_call: .; cdr3_nt: TGTGCCAGCAAAGATCAGGGGGCCTTGTACTTC; cdr3_aa: CASKDQGALYF
v_call: TRBV4-1; j_call: TRBJ2-1; clone_size: .; d_call: TRBD1; cdr3_nt: TGCGCCAGCAGCCAAGGACAGGGGACCACCTACAATGAGCAGTTCTTC; cdr3_aa: CASSQGQGTTYNEQFF
v_call: TRBV2; j_call: TRBJ2-3; clone_size: .; d_call: TRBD2; cdr3_nt: TGTGCCAGCACCGCGACTAGCGGGGCGTTCACAGATACGCAGTATTTT; cdr3_aa: CASTATSGAFTDTQYF
v_call: TRBV4-2; j_call: TRBJ2-7; clone_size: once; d_call: .; cdr3_nt: TGTGCCAGCAGCCCCCGGCAGAGCGCAACCTACGAGCAGTACTTC; cdr3_aa: CASSPRQSATYEQYF
v_call: TRBV5-1; j_call: TRBJ2-5; clone_size: .; d_call: .; cdr3_nt: TGCGCCAGCAGCCCGATTACTAGCAGGGTAGGAGGAGAGACCCAGTACTTC; cdr3_aa: CASSPITSRVGGETQYF